Below, one T cell receptor (beta chain) is given with its context. Its antigen is currently unknown. MiXCR was run by TCRdb on the reads, yielding one entry per CDR3 protein. The repertoire holds around 50,000 distinct CDR3 sequences, with roughly a fifth as singletons. The sample belongs to a study of T cell repertoires in cytomegalovirus infection. Study overall: Recently identified HLA-C-restricted CMV epitopes were among the peptides used. Signatures in public TCR beta sequences pointed to both CMV infection and matching HLA type.

Regarding the study as a whole: Carriage of CMV together with the relevant HLA was identifiable through cumulative public TCR beta family frequency. HLA-C-restricted CMV-specific TCR beta clonotypes were dominant in the ex vivo response.

Sequencing was performed on CD8+ T cells from cultured PBMCs, taken from culture after CMV antigen stimulation. The TCR was taken from a human donor in good health (CMV status not recorded). Some clones in this sample may be carry-over from other donors' samples.

CDR3 coding DNA: TGTGCCAGCAGCGTAGCTCCCAGGGTCGGCTATGGCTACACCTTC. Amino acid sequence: CASSVAPRVGYGYTF. The chain joins TRBV9 to TRBJ1-2, with D possibly matching TRBD1 (5 bases). The length of the CDR3 is 15 residues. Trimming pared 0 bases from V and 4 bases from J, leaving 13 bases between. Per germline, CDR1 SGDLS and CDR2 YYNGEE.